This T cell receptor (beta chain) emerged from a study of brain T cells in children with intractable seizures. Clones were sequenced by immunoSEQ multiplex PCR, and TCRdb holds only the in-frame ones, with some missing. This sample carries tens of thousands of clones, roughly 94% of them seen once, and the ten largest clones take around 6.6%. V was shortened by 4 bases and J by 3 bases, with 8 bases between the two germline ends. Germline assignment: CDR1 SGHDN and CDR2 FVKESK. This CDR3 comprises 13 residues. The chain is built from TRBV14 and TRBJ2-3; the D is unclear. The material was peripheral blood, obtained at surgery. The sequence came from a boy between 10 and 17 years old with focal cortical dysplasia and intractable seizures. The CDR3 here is CASSPLRTDTQYF. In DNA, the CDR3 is TGTGCCAGCAGCCCCTTGCGGACAGATACGCAGTATTTT.